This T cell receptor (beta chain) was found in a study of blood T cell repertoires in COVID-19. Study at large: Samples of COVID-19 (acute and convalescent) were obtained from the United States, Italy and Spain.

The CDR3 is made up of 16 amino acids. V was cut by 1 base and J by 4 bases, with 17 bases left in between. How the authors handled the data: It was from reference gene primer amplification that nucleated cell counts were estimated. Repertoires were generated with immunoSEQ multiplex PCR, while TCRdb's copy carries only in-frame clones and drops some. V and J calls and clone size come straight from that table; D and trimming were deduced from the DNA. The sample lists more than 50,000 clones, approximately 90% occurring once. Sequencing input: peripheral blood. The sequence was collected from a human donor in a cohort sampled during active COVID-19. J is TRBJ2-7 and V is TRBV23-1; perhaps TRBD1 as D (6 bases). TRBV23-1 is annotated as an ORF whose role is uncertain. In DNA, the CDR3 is TGCGCCAGCAGTCAATGTGAGGGGGAAACGGGGTACGAGCAGTACTTC. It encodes CASSQCEGETGYEQYF.